Below, 31 T cell receptor beta chains from the same sample are listed, as sequenced in a study of shared clonotypes between healthy human individuals. TCRdb's copy holds only in-frame clones and misses some; the assay was immunoSEQ multiplex PCR. The data show approximately 1,500,000 clones, around 95% seen once. The sample comprised naive CD4+ T cells sorted from blood. Subset: CD45RA+ positively selected. Receptors originate from a man under 40 in good health.

The J gene is TRBJ1-2, the V gene TRBV28; no firm D call. Per the germline V gene, CDR1 is MDHEN and CDR2 is SYDVKM. This CDR3 has 16 residues. Deletions cut 0 bases from V and 0 bases from J, with 11 bases between. The CDR3 DNA reads TGTGCCAGCAGTTTATGGAGGGTACCCACTAACTATGGCTACACCTTC. This encodes CASSLWRVPTNYGYTF.

This clone was recorded once. The J gene is TRBJ1-4, the V gene TRBV5-1; 7 bases fit TRBD1. The CDR3 consists of 14 residues. The V and J ends lost 3 bases and 4 bases, in that order; junction bases with no gene match: 3. From germline, CDR1 is SGHRS and CDR2 YFSETQ. In nucleotides, the CDR3 is TGCGCCAGCAGCTCGGGACAGAATAATGAAAAACTGTTTTTT. This translates into CASSSGQNNEKLFF. Full variable domain (outside the CDR3, taken from reference TRBV5-1 and TRBJ1-4): KAGVTQTPRYLIKTRGQQVTLSCSPISGHRSVSWYQQTPGQGLQFLFEYFSETQRNKGNFPGRFSGRQFSNSRSEMNVSTLELGDSALYLCASSSGQNNEKLFFGSGTQLSVL.

The rearrangement links TRBV28 to TRBJ2-5; TRBD2 is a possible D gene (6 bases). The germline CDR1 and CDR2 sequences are MDHEN and SYDVKM. Between the trimmed V and J ends, which lost 6 bases and 2 bases, there was a span of 13 bases. CDR3 size: 14 residues. CDR3 sequence (DNA): TGTGCCAGCAGCAATTGGGGACTTCAAGAGACCCAGTACTTC. This codes for CASSNWGLQETQYF.

This sequence joins TRBV7-9 and TRBJ1-2; perhaps TRBD1 as D (6 bases). Trimming removed 1 base from V and 4 bases from J, with 25 bases in between. Germline lookup yields CDR1 SEHNR and CDR2 FQNEAQ (reference sequence). This CDR3 contains 19 residues. The chain's CDR3 is CASSLVWGRTFMDCYGYTF. Here the CDR3 DNA reads TGTGCCAGCAGCTTAGTTTGGGGGCGCACATTTATGGATTGCTATGGCTACACCTTC. The full variable domain, rest sourced from reference TRBV7-9 and TRBJ1-2, is DTGVSQNPRHKITKRGQNVTFRCDPISEHNRLYWYRQTLGQGPEFLTYFQNEAQLEKSRLLSDRFSAERPKGSFSTLEIQRTEQGDSAMYLCASSLVWGRTFMDCYGYTFGSGTRLTVV.

The chain carries TRBV18 and TRBJ1-2; D ambiguous. Per germline, CDR1 KGHSH and CDR2 LQKENI. V was cut by 2 bases and J by 1 base, with 11 bases left in between. CDR3 length: 15 residues. The CDR3 region is CASSPGPAGNYGYTF. The CDR3 nucleotides read TGTGCCAGCTCACCAGGGCCGGCGGGTAACTATGGCTACACCTTC.

The chain carries TRBV7-2 and TRBJ2-5, with D hard to call. The CDR3 is made up of 14 amino acids. V dropped 3 bases and J dropped 2 bases, with 10 bases sitting between them. CDR1 and CDR2 from the germline V gene are SGHTA and FQGNSA. CDR3 DNA: TGTGCCAGCAGCTTGACACGTGAACAAGAGACCCAGTACTTC. Amino acid sequence: CASSLTREQETQYF.

The genes are TRBV6-1 and TRBJ1-2; 7 bases line up with TRBD1. J lost 6 bases, V lost 5 bases, and 3 bases had no gene match. This CDR3 is 12 amino acids long. Germline V lookup: CDR1 MNHNS, CDR2 SASEGT. CDR3 DNA: TGTGCCAGCAGTCGCGGGACAGATGGCTACACCTTC. Translating gives CASSRGTDGYTF.

In the case of this clone: The same CDR3 can be traced to other DNA sequences in this sample. The rearrangement links TRBV14 to TRBJ2-5, with TRBD1 matching over 9 bases. CDR3 length: 14 amino acids. Germline V lookup: CDR1 SGHDN, CDR2 FVKESK. Trimming removed 3 bases from V and 4 bases from J; junction bases left unmatched: 3. The CDR3 region has the DNA TGTGCCAGCAGCCAGAACAGGGGGCGAGAGACCCAGTACTTC. Translation gives CASSQNRGRETQYF. The full variable domain, in which reference TRBV14 and TRBJ2-5 provide the parts outside the CDR3, is EAGVTQFPSHSVIEKGQTVTLRCDPISGHDNLYWYRRVMGKEIKFLLHFVKESKQDESGMPNNRFLAERTGGTYSTLKVQPAELEDSGVYFCASSQNRGRETQYFGPGTRLLVL.

The sample holds one count of this clone. V usage is TRBV7-9 and J usage is TRBJ2-5; unclear D gene. The CDR3 runs 17 residues. Germline-derived CDR1 and CDR2 are SEHNR and FQNEAQ (reference sequence). V lost 5 bases to trimming and J lost 1 base, with 20 bases between them. The CDR3 region is CASSQPTVLEPQETQYF. The CDR3 nucleotides read TGTGCCAGCAGCCAACCAACAGTGCTCGAGCCCCAAGAGACCCAGTACTTC.

The chain uses TRBV5-4 and TRBJ2-6; a weak D match, TRBD2 (5 bases). This CDR3 region has 16 residues. Germline lookup yields CDR1 SGHNT and CDR2 YYREEE (reference sequence). V shed 0 bases and J shed 0 bases, with 7 bases lying between them. CDR3 coding DNA: TGTGCCAGCAGCTTGGGAGGGAACTCTGGGGCCAACGTCCTGACTTTC. This translates into CASSLGGNSGANVLTF.

V is TRBV11-3 and J is TRBJ2-3; D might be TRBD2 (6 bases). V was trimmed by 0 bases and J by 4 bases, leaving 26 bases between them. The germline V gene encodes CDR1 SGHNT and CDR2 YENEEA. The CDR3 sequence is 20 residues long. CDR3 in DNA: TGTGCCAGCAGCTTAGATACTGCGGGGCCCGGCTCTTCATCGGCAGATACGCAGTATTTT. This gives the protein CASSLDTAGPGSSSADTQYF.

The V call is TRBV4-3, the J call TRBJ1-2; D is uncertain. The germline V and J ends were trimmed by 0 bases and 2 bases, with 7 bases remaining between them. Germline assignment: CDR1 LGHNA and CDR2 YSLEER. The CDR3 is 14 residues long. The CDR3: CASSQDGRNYGYTF. The CDR3 DNA is TGCGCCAGCAGCCAAGATGGCAGGAACTATGGCTACACCTTC.

This chain links TRBV6-1 with TRBJ2-5; 10 bases match TRBD1. CDR1 MNHNS and CDR2 SASEGT come from the germline V gene. The CDR3 loop spans 14 amino acids. V shed 7 bases, J shed 5 bases, and the junction held 7 bases outside the gene matches. CDR3 bases: TGTGCCAGCAAACGGGACAGGGGTTTGGAGACCCAGTACTTC. It is translated as CASKRDRGLETQYF.

The chain links TRBV5-1 to TRBJ1-1; 8 bases map to TRBD1. V gave up 3 bases and J gave up 2 bases; unmatched junction bases: 6. Germline V lookup: CDR1 SGHRS, CDR2 YFSETQ. The CDR3 length is 15 residues. CDR3 region: CASSYQGASNTEAFF. The CDR3, as DNA: TGCGCCAGCAGCTATCAGGGGGCGAGCAACACTGAAGCTTTCTTT.

This sequence joins TRBV7-6 and TRBJ2-7; D is perhaps TRBD2 (5 bases). This CDR3 region has 13 residues. Germline V gene data show CDR1 as SGHVS and CDR2 as FNYEAQ. Trimming shortened V by 3 bases and J by 6 bases, and 12 bases separated the two germline ends. CDR3 amino acids: CASSFGVAVEQYF. The CDR3 nucleotides are TGTGCCAGCAGCTTCGGGGTCGCGGTCGAGCAGTACTTC.

The chain combines TRBV9 with TRBJ1-4; D not certain. CDR1 and CDR2 from the germline V gene are SGDLS and YYNGEE. The V and J ends lost 2 bases and 8 bases respectively, with 19 bases between them. The CDR3 sequence is 16 residues long. CDR3 nucleotide sequence: TGTGCCAGCAGCGTCTCTGTGTCGGCGGTTCGGGAAAAACTGTTTTTT. Encoded protein: CASSVSVSAVREKLFF.

CDR3 residues: CATSRRDRDQPQHF. For the CDR3, the DNA is TGTGCCACCAGCAGACGGGACAGGGATCAGCCCCAGCATTTT. The genes are TRBV15 and TRBJ1-5; TRBD1 matches at 9 bases. Germline V lookup: CDR1 LNHNV, CDR2 YYDKDF (reference sequence). The length of the CDR3 is 14 residues. V trimming: 2 bases; J trimming: 5 bases; junction bases outside the gene matches: 1.

The J gene is TRBJ1-5, the V gene TRBV6-1, with D uncertain. Looked up from germline, CDR1 is MNHNS and CDR2 is SASEGT. This CDR3 spans 12 amino acids. The ends were cut back, 6 bases at V and 1 base at J, with 4 bases in the middle. In DNA, the CDR3 is TGTGCCAGCAGAAACAGCAATCAGCCCCAGCATTTT. Amino acids: CASRNSNQPQHF.

This chain connects TRBV28 to TRBJ2-5, with 7 bases matching TRBD2. J was trimmed by 3 bases and V by 2 bases; bases with no gene match: 6. Germline V gene sequence: CDR1 MDHEN, CDR2 SYDVKM. The length of the CDR3 is 15 residues. Here the CDR3 reads CASSLGGGGKETQYF. The CDR3 nucleotides read TGTGCCAGCAGTTTAGGTGGGGGGGGGAAAGAGACCCAGTACTTC.

The chain links TRBV27 to TRBJ1-3, with unresolved D. V lost 10 bases and J lost 0, with 22 bases in between. From germline, CDR1 is MNHEY and CDR2 SMNVEV (reference sequence). CDR3 length: 17 amino acids. The CDR3 bases are TGTGCCACTCCCCTAAGCGACGACGAAGCCTCTGGAAACACCATATATTTT. Amino acid sequence: CATPLSDDEASGNTIYF.

The CDR3 DNA sequence: TGTGCCAGCAGCTTAGTGGGGGGTCAGGGGCGATCCTACGAGCAGTACTTC. Protein sequence: CASSLVGGQGRSYEQYF. The chain recombines TRBV7-9 with TRBJ2-7, with D possibly called TRBD1 or TRBD2 (6 bases each). CDR1 is SEHNR and CDR2 is FQNEAQ in the germline V gene (reference sequence). The CDR3 contains 17 residues. V was pared by 1 base and J by 1 base, with 17 bases between. Full variable domain (remainder filled in from reference TRBV7-9 and TRBJ2-7): DTGVSQNPRHKITKRGQNVTFRCDPISEHNRLYWYRQTLGQGPEFLTYFQNEAQLEKSRLLSDRFSAERPKGSFSTLEIQRTEQGDSAMYLCASSLVGGQGRSYEQYFGPGTRLTVT.

The chain links TRBV10-3 to TRBJ2-1, with 9 bases that match TRBD1. The V segment lost 6 bases and the J segment 8 bases; nucleotides outside the gene matches: 11. This CDR3 has 15 amino acids. The V gene's germline CDR1 is ENHRY and CDR2 SYGVKD. CDR3 sequence (DNA): TGTGCCATCAGCCGACAGGGGGTTGCGGTCGATGAGCAGTTCTTC. Residues: CAISRQGVAVDEQFF.

This chain joins TRBV7-6 and TRBJ2-3; D not resolved. The CDR3 has 15 amino acids. Germline loops: CDR1 SGHVS, CDR2 FNYEAQ. Trimming shortened V by 4 bases and J by 0 bases, and 11 bases separated the two germline ends. As DNA, the CDR3 is TGTGCCAGCAGCTATTCGGCGTTTAGCACAGATACGCAGTATTTT. Translated, it gives CASSYSAFSTDTQYF.

V and J are TRBV25-1 and TRBJ2-2; 9 nucleotides align to TRBD1. V lost 8 bases to trimming and J lost 5 bases; unmatched junction nucleotides: 9. Germline V gene data show CDR1 as MGHDK and CDR2 as SYGVNS. The CDR3 runs 15 residues. The CDR3 DNA sequence: TGTGCCAGCGCCAAGACAGGGGGTCGAACCGGGGAGCTGTTTTTT. This translates into CASAKTGGRTGELFF.

J is TRBJ1-2 and V is TRBV5-6; the D is unclear. CDR1 and CDR2 from the germline V gene are SGHDT and YYEEEE. The germline V and J ends were trimmed by 1 base and 6 bases, with 10 bases remaining between them. This CDR3 is 13 amino acids long. CDR3 coding DNA: TGTGCCAGCAGCTTGAGGGTTTCGGATGGCTACACCTTC. The encoded protein is CASSLRVSDGYTF.

The chain joins TRBV5-6 to TRBJ2-5, with 12 bases lining up with TRBD1. Germline V CDR1 and CDR2: SGHDT, YYEEEE. There are 17 residues in the CDR3. After removal of 1 base from V and 5 bases from J, the junction contained 9 bases not matched to a gene. This chain's CDR3 is CASSLRDRGPLGETQYF. The DNA for the CDR3 is TGTGCCAGCAGCTTGCGGGACAGGGGGCCTCTCGGGGAGACCCAGTACTTC.

In nucleotides, the CDR3 is TGTGCCATCCAGGGGGGGAGTAGGGAGACCCAGTACTTC. Encoded protein: CAIQGGSRETQYF. The J gene is TRBJ2-5, the V gene TRBV10-3; the D call may be TRBD1 or TRBD2 (7 bases each). Germline CDR1 is ENHRY and CDR2 is SYGVKD. Trimming pared 8 bases from V and 5 bases from J, leaving 15 bases between. The CDR3 loop spans 13 amino acids.

This chain joins TRBV27 and TRBJ1-1; possible D gene TRBD1, 5 bases. Germline V lookup: CDR1 MNHEY, CDR2 SMNVEV (reference sequence). The CDR3 is made up of 14 amino acids. V lost 3 bases and J 1 base, leaving 9 bases between the germline ends. The CDR3 DNA is TGTGCCAGCAGTTTTCAGGGCCCGAACACTGAAGCTTTCTTT. This encodes CASSFQGPNTEAFF.

This sequence joins TRBV6-1 and TRBJ1-2, with TRBD1 as a possible D gene (6 bases). The CDR3 covers 14 residues. V dropped 1 base and J dropped 5 bases, with 11 bases sitting between them. Germline assignment: CDR1 MNHNS and CDR2 SASEGT. The CDR3 DNA reads TGTGCCAGCAGTGAAGGGGTAGGGGGGTATGGCTACACCTTC. The encoded protein is CASSEGVGGYGYTF.

The V gene is TRBV9, the J gene TRBJ2-2; TRBD1 aligns across 10 bases. CDR3 length equals 17 residues. Per the germline V gene, CDR1 is SGDLS and CDR2 is YYNGEE. Unmatched junction bases numbered 12, after V lost 4 bases and J lost 6 bases. The CDR3 DNA reads as TGTGCCAGCAGCCGTACTCCTACGACAGGGGGCTCCGGGGAGCTGTTTTTT. It encodes CASSRTPTTGGSGELFF.

V gene TRBV2 combines with J gene TRBJ2-5, with 8 bases that match TRBD1. This CDR3 has 16 residues. J was trimmed by 3 bases and V by 6 bases; bases with no gene match: 12. Germline CDR1 is SNHLY and CDR2 is FYNNEI. The CDR3, as DNA: TGTGCCAGCAGGGAAATCGGACAGGGTCTAAAAGAGACCCAGTACTTC. Protein: CASREIGQGLKETQYF. Filled out from reference TRBV2 and TRBJ2-5, the complete variable domain reads EPEVTQTPSHQVTQMGQEVILRCVPISNHLYFYWYRQILGQKVEFLVSFYNNEISEKSEIFDDQFSVERPDGSNFTLKIRSTKLEDSAMYFCASREIGQGLKETQYFGPGTRLLVL.